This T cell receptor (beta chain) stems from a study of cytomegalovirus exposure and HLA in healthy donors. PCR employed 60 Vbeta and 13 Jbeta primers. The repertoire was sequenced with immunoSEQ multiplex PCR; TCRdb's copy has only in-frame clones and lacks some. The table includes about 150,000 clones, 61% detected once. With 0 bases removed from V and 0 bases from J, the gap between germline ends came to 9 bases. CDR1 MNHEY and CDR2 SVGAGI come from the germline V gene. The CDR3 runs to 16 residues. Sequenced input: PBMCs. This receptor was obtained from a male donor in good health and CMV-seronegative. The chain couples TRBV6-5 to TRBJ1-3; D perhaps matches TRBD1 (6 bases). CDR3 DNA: TGTGCCAGCAGTTACTCGGGGGCAAGCTCTGGAAACACCATATATTTT. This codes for CASSYSGASSGNTIYF.